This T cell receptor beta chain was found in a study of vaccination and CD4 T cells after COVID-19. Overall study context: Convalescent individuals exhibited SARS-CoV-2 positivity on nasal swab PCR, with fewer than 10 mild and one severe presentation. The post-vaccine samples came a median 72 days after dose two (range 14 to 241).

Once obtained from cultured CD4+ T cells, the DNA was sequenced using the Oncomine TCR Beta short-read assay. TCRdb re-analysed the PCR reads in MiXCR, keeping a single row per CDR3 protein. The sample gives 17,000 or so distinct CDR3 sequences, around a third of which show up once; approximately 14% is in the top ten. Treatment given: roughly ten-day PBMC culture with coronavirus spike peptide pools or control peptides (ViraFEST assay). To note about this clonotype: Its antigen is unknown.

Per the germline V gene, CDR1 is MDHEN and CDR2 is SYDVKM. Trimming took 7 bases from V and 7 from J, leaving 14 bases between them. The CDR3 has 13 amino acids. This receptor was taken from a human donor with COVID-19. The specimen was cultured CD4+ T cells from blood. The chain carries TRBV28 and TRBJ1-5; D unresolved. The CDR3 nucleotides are TGTGCCAGCACCCTAGAACTGGACCAGCCCCAGCATTTT. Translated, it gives CASTLELDQPQHF.